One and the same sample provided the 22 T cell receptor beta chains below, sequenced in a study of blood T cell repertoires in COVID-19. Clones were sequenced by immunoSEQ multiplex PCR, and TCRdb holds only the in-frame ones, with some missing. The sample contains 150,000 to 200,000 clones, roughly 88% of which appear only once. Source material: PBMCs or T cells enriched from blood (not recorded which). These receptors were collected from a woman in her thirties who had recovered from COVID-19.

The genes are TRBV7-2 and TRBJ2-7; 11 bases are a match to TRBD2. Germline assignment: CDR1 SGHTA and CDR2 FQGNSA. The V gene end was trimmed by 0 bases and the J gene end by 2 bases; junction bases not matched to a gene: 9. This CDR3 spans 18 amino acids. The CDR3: CASSLAASGRSTPYEQYF. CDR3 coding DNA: TGTGCCAGCAGCTTAGCGGCTAGCGGGAGGTCTACCCCCTACGAGCAGTACTTC.

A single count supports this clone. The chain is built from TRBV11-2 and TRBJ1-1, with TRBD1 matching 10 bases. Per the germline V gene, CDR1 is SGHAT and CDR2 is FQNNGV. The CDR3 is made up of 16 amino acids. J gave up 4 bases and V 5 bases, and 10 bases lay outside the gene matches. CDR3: CASSITPDRGPTEAFF. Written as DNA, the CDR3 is TGTGCCAGCAGCATCACCCCAGACAGGGGGCCCACTGAAGCTTTCTTT.

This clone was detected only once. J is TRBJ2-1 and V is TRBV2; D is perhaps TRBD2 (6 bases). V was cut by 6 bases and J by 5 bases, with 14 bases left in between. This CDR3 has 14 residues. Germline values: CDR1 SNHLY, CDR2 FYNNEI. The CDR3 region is CASSKRVQNNEQFF. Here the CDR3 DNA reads TGTGCCAGCAGCAAGCGGGTGCAAAACAATGAGCAGTTCTTC.

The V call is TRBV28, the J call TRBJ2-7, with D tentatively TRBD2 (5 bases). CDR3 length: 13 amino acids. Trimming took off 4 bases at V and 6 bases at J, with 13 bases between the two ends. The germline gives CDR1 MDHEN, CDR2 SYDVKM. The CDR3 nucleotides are TGTGCCAGCAGTTCTCGGGATTGGCGCGAGCAGTACTTC. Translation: CASSSRDWREQYF.

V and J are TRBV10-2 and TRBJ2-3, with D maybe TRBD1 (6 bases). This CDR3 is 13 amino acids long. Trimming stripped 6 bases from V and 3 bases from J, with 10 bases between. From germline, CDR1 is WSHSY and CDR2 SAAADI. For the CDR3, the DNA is TGCGCCAGCAGCAAACAGGGAACAGATACGCAGTATTTT. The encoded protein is CASSKQGTDTQYF.

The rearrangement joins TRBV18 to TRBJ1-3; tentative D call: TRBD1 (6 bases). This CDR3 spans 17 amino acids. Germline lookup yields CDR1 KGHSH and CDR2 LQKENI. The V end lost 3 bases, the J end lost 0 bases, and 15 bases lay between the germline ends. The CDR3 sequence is CASSPMGGDTSGNTIYF. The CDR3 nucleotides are TGTGCCAGCTCACCGATGGGAGGGGACACCTCTGGAAACACCATATATTTT.

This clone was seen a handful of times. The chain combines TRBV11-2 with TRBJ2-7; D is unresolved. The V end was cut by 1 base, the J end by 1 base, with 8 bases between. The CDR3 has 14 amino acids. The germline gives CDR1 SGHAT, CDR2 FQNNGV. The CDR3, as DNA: TGTGCCAGCAGCTTAGGGGCCGAATCCTACGAGCAGTACTTC. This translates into CASSLGAESYEQYF.

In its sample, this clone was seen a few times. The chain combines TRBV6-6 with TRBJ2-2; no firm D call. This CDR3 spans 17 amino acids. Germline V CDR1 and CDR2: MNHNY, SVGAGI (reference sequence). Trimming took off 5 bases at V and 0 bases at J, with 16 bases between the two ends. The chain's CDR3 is CASSQTFRGTNTGELFF. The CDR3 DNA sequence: TGTGCCAGCAGTCAAACCTTCAGAGGCACGAACACCGGGGAGCTGTTTTTT.

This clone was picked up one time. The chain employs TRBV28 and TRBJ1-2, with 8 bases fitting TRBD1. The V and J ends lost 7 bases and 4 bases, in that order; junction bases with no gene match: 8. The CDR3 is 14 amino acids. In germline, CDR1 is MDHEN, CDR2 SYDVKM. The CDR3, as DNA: TGTGCCAGCAAACCAGGACAGGGATTCTATGGCTACACCTTC. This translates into CASKPGQGFYGYTF.

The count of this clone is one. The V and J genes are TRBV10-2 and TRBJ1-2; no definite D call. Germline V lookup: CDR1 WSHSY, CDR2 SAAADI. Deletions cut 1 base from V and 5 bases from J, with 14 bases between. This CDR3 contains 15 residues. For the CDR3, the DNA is TGCGCCAGCAGTGAGTGGGCCGACCTTCAGTATGGCTACACCTTC. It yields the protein CASSEWADLQYGYTF.

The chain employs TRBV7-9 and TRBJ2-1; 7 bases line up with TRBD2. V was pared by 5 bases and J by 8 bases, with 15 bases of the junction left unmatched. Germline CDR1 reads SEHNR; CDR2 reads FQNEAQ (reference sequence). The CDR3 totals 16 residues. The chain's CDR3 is CASSPDKAGEDDEQFF. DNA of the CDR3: TGTGCCAGCAGCCCCGATAAGGCGGGAGAAGACGATGAGCAGTTCTTC.

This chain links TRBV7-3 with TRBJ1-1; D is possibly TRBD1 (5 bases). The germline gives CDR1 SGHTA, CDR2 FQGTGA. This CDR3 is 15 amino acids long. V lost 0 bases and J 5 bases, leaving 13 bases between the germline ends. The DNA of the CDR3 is TGTGCCAGCAGCTTAACCCCGCAGGGTGGGACTGAAGCTTTCTTT. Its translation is CASSLTPQGGTEAFF.

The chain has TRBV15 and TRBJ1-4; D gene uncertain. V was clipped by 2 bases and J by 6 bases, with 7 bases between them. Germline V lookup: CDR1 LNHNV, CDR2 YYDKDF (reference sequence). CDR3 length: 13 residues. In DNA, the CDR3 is TGTGCCACCAGCAGACGGTTAGATGAAAAACTGTTTTTT. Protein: CATSRRLDEKLFF.

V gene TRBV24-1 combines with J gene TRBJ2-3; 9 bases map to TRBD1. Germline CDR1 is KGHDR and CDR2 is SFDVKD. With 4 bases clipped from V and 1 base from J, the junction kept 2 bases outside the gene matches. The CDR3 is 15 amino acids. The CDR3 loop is CATSDTGGGTDTQYF. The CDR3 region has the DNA TGTGCCACCAGTGACACAGGGGGCGGCACAGATACGCAGTATTTT.

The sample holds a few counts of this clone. CDR3 DNA: TGTGCCAGCAGCACATCTGCTAGCCTAGCGGGCGGTTACAATGAGCAGTTCTTC. Encoded protein: CASSTSASLAGGYNEQFF. J is TRBJ2-1 and V is TRBV25-1; 8 bases fit TRBD2. The V gene end was trimmed by 6 bases and the J gene end by 4 bases; junction bases not matched to a gene: 17. Germline CDR1 is MGHDK and CDR2 is SYGVNS. This CDR3 is 18 amino acids long.

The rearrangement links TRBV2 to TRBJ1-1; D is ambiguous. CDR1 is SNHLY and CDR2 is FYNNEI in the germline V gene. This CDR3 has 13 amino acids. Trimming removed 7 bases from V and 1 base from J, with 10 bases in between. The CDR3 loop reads CASKATGNTEAFF. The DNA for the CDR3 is TGTGCCAGCAAGGCGACGGGGAACACTGAAGCTTTCTTT. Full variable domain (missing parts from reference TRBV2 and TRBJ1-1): EPEVTQTPSHQVTQMGQEVILRCVPISNHLYFYWYRQILGQKVEFLVSFYNNEISEKSEIFDDQFSVERPDGSNFTLKIRSTKLEDSAMYFCASKATGNTEAFFGQGTRLTVV.

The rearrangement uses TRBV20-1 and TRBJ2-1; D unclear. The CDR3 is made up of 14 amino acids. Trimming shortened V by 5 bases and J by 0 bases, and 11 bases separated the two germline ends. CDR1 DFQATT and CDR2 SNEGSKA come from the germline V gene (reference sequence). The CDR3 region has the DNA TGCAGTGCTGGTGGGCCACCCTCCTACAATGAGCAGTTCTTC. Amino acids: CSAGGPPSYNEQFF.

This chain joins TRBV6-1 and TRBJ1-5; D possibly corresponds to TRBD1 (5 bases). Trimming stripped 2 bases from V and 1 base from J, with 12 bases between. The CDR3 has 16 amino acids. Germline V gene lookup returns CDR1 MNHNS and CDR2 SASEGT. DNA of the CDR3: TGTGCCAGCAGTGAATACGGGGGGAGCAGCAATCAGCCCCAGCATTTT. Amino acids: CASSEYGGSSNQPQHF.

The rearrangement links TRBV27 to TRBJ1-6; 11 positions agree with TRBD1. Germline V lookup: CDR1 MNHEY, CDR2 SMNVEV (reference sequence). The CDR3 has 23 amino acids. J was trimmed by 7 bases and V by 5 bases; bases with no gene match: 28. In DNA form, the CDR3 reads TGTGCCAGCAGTCCGCAAGGCCGGGACAGGGGGAGAACGGGGATATCGCCAAATTCACCCCTCCACTTT. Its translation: CASSPQGRDRGRTGISPNSPLHF.

CDR3 sequence reads: CASSQLEDTEAFF. The CDR3 DNA reads TGTGCCAGCAGTCAACTCGAGGACACTGAAGCTTTCTTT. The chain links TRBV2 to TRBJ1-1; D is uncertain. The germline CDR1 and CDR2 sequences are SNHLY and FYNNEI. The CDR3 consists of 13 residues. V gave up 5 bases and J gave up 3 bases, with 10 bases separating them.

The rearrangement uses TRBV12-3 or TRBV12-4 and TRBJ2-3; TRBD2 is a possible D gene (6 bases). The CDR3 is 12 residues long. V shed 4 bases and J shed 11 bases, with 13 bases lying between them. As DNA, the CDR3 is TGTGCCAGCAGTTCCGGGACTCTAAAGCAGTATTTT. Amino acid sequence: CASSSGTLKQYF.

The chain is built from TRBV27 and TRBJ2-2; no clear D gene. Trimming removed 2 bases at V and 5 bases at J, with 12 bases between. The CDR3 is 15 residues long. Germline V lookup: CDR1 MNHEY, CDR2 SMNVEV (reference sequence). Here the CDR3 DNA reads TGTGCCAGCAGTTTAGGGTTAACGGGTACCGGGGAGCTGTTTTTT. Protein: CASSLGLTGTGELFF.